This TCR beta chain was identified in a study of blood T cell repertoires in COVID-19. The CDR3 extends over 11 amino acids. Germline CDR1 reads MNHNY; CDR2 reads SVGAGI (reference sequence). V was trimmed by 2 bases and J by 8 bases, leaving 3 bases between them. Libraries were prepared by immunoSEQ multiplex PCR; TCRdb keeps only in-frame clonotypes and omits some of them. Of 300,000 or so clones in the sample, 91% were seen once. The sequenced material came from peripheral blood. This TCR derives from a woman in her twenties or thirties with COVID-19, enrolled during active disease. This chain joins TRBV6-6 and TRBJ1-4; D is undetermined. CDR3 residues: CASSYQEKLFF. CDR3 nucleotide sequence: TGTGCCAGCAGTTACCAGGAAAAACTGTTTTTT.